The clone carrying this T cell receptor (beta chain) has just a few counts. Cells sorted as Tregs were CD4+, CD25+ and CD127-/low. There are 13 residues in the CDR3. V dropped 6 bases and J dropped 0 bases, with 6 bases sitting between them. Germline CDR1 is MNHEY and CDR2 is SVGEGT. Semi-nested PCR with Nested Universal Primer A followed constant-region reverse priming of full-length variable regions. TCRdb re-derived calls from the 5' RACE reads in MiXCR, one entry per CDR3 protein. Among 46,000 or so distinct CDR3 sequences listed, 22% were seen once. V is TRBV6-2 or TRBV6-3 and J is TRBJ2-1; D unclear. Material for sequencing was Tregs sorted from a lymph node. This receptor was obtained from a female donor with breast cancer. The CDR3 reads CASRDSSYNEQFF. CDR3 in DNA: TGTGCCAGCAGAGATAGCTCCTACAATGAGCAGTTCTTC.